The 3 T cell receptor beta chains below come from one sample, sequenced in a study of OX40 agonist ivuxolimab in advanced cancers. TCRdb's table, derived via immunoSEQ multiplex PCR, lists solely in-frame clones and lacks some. This table has over 55,000 clones, approximately 83% appearing once. This material consisted of CD4+ or CD8+ T cells sorted from blood, taken in a trial of the OX40 agonist ivuxolimab. The receptor source for this set is an adult with an advanced solid tumor such as melanoma, head and neck, liver or kidney cancer.

The chain joins TRBV7-2 to TRBJ1-1; D not resolved. Germline-derived CDR1 and CDR2 are SGHTA and FQGNSA. There are 12 residues in the CDR3. V was clipped by 5 bases and J by 2 bases, with 6 bases between them. The CDR3 sequence is CASSTYNTEAFF. CDR3 nucleotides: TGTGCCAGCAGCACCTATAACACTGAAGCTTTCTTT.

This clone was seen more than once but under ten times. The chain is built from TRBV18 and TRBJ2-1; 10 positions agree with TRBD2. With V trimmed by 6 bases and J by 3 bases, 5 bases remained unmatched. This CDR3 spans 15 amino acids. Germline V gene data show CDR1 as KGHSH and CDR2 as LQKENI. CDR3: CASSPSSGSYNEQFF. For the CDR3, the DNA is TGTGCCAGCTCCCCTTCTAGCGGGAGCTACAATGAGCAGTTCTTC.

The chain's CDR3 is CASSPSAELYTEAFF. CDR3 nucleotides: TGTGCCAGCTCACCAAGTGCGGAGCTATACACTGAAGCTTTCTTT. This chain connects TRBV18 to TRBJ1-1; no definite D call. CDR1 KGHSH and CDR2 LQKENI come from the germline V gene. The CDR3 loop spans 15 amino acids. The V gene lost 2 bases and the J gene lost 3 bases, with 13 bases spanning the gap. Variable domain in full (rest from reference TRBV18 and TRBJ1-1): NAGVMQNPRHLVRRRGQEARLRCSPMKGHSHVYWYRQLPEEGLKFMVYLQKENIIDESGMPKERFSAEFPKEGPSILRIQQVVRGDSAAYFCASSPSAELYTEAFFGQGTRLTVV.